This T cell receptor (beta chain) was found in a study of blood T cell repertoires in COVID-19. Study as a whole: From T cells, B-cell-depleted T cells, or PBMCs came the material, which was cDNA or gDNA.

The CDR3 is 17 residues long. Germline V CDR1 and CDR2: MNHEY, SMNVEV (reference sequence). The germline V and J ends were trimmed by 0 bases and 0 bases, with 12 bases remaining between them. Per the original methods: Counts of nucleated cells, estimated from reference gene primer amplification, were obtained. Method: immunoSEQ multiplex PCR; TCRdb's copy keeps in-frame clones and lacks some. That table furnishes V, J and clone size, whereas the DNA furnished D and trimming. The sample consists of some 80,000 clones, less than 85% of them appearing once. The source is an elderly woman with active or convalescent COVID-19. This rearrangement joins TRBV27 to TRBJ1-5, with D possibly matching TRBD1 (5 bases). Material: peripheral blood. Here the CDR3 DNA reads TGTGCCAGCAGTTTATCCCCAGGGTCAAATAGCAATCAGCCCCAGCATTTT. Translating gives CASSLSPGSNSNQPQHF.